This T cell receptor (beta chain) derives from a study of T cell responses to AZD1222 COVID-19 vaccine listed by TCRdb under 2021. With respect to the entire study: Because spike-specific TCR depth and breadth did not differ between the two schedules, AZD1222 recipients who got a second dose at roughly 4 weeks were pooled with those who got a second dose at roughly 12 weeks. TCR sequencing was performed for 233 trial participants, of whom about 200 were given two doses of AZD1222 and approximately 25 were given two doses of MenACWY control vaccine. Enrollment into the trials was organized by age into subgroups of 18-55, 56-69 and 70-plus years, and those subgroups contained roughly 140, 27 and 60 TCR-sequenced participants, respectively.

Read against the paper, the sample's time point label means: baseline before first vaccination. The vaccinee samples were drawn from two UK trials, COV001 and COV002, one of which was a single-blind randomized controlled phase 2/3 trial testing AZD1222 (ChAdOx1 nCoV-19) in healthy adults. For TCRbeta chain sequencing, PBMC samples from trial participants were taken at day 0 and at day 28 after the second dose. What the study reported, not specific to this receptor: No day 14 peak-response samples were available, so repertoires were characterized only after the peak T cell response. Nearly half of unique spike-specific TCRs reportedly recognized epitopes outside regions mutated in the B.1.351 and B.1.1.7 variants. Participants were mostly white British, with more females than males. The authors suggested clonal diversity may have been underestimated. A significant rise in spike-specific TCR breadth and depth was observed after two AZD1222 doses relative to day 0 and relative to MenACWY recipients. The 56-69-year group was small, and its depth increase did not reach significance, likely because of low power. Vaccine-associated CD4 TCRs spanned the whole spike protein, with dominant responses in regions 160-218 and 743-854. Only 5 to 7 AZD1222 recipients were SARS-CoV-2 seropositive at baseline, limiting conclusions about previously exposed vaccinees.

Notes on this clone: No antigen is known for it. Base-call qualities are not available, and no considerably larger clone is one nucleotide away.

The CDR3 regions of human TCRbeta chains were analyzed by immunosequencing. In the authors' own workflow: Repertoire TCRs were checked for matches against a reference library of SARS-CoV-2-specific TCRs that had been generated using the MIRA antigen-specificity platform. Breadth was defined as the fraction of unique TCRs that were SARS-CoV-2-associated. Depth was defined as the fraction of total T cells that were SARS-CoV-2-associated. Each spike-specific TCR was assigned to its reactive spike region and to a CD4 or CD8 class using the MIRA data. Log10-transformed breadth and depth values were compared by one-way ANOVA with Sidak's multiple comparisons tests. Here the immuneACCESS table is served through TCRdb, limited to in-frame sequences with V and J called. Missing clones are a known gap in these copies; in checked studies unresolved V genes cover under half, and the rest lacks a known reason. The D gene and trimming were derived from the DNA, and the V and J assignments and clone size from that table. Present in this sample are about 94,000 clones, approximately 90% of which were seen just once. The top ten clonotypes cover roughly 13% of the sample.

The source of this sequence is an adult in good health. The sample consisted of peripheral blood, taken on day 0 of AZD1222 vaccination.

The sequence in DNA is TGCGCCAGCAGCACCTACACCGGGACAGACTCCTACAATGAGCAGTTCTTC. Its translation reads: CASSTYTGTDSYNEQFF. The chain is encoded by TRBV5-1 joined to TRBJ2-1; 7 middle bases align to TRBD1. From its cysteine to its phenylalanine, the CDR3 spans 17 amino acids. Only CDR3 DNA remains: 51 bases, in frame from the first base. V is trimmed back by 4 bases and J by 0 bases, and the junction contains 10 bases that no gene match accounts for. Based on the germline V gene, the CDR1 and CDR2 sequences are SGHRS and YFSETQ.